One and the same sample provided the 21 T cell receptor beta chains below, sequenced in a study of shared clonotypes between healthy human individuals. The table came from immunoSEQ multiplex PCR; TCRdb's copy has only in-frame clones and leaves some out. The profile shows some 1,600,000 clones, nearly 99% of them singletons. Specimen: naive CD4+ T cells sorted from blood. Subset defined: CD45RA+ positively selected. The receptors stem from a man younger than 45 in good health.

The chain carries TRBV28 and TRBJ1-2; the D is unclear. The CDR3 is 14 residues long. Germline V CDR1 and CDR2: MDHEN, SYDVKM. V was pared by 7 bases and J by 2 bases, with 14 bases between. The CDR3 DNA reads TGTGCCAGCACCATACCCCGGGCCAACTATGGCTACACCTTC. This encodes CASTIPRANYGYTF.

The chain links TRBV9 to TRBJ2-2; unclear D gene. Trimming removed 0 bases at V and 2 bases at J, with 11 bases between. Germline V gives CDR1 SGDLS, CDR2 YYNGEE. The CDR3 loop spans 16 amino acids. The CDR3 DNA reads TGTGCCAGCAGCGTAGGATGGGGTCTAAACACCGGGGAGCTGTTTTTT. Translation gives CASSVGWGLNTGELFF.

This clone was picked up one time. This chain joins TRBV5-6 and TRBJ1-5; tentative D call: TRBD1 (6 bases). The germline V and J ends were trimmed by 1 base and 4 bases, with 12 bases remaining between them. The CDR3 consists of 15 residues. Germline V gene sequence: CDR1 SGHDT, CDR2 YYEEEE. The CDR3 region has the DNA TGTGCCAGCAGCTTGACACAGGGAAGAAATCAGCCCCAGCATTTT. Translation gives CASSLTQGRNQPQHF.

The V gene is TRBV28, the J gene TRBJ1-5; no reliable D call. V lost 6 bases, J lost 0 bases, and 15 bases lay in between. The germline V gene encodes CDR1 MDHEN and CDR2 SYDVKM. This CDR3 has 16 residues. The DNA for the CDR3 is TGTGCCAGCAGACCTGAGGAGGCCCTTAGCAATCAGCCCCAGCATTTT. Translating it yields CASRPEEALSNQPQHF.

The V call is TRBV10-2, the J call TRBJ2-7; no clear D gene. Germline CDR1 reads WSHSY; CDR2 reads SAAADI. This CDR3 is built from 12 residues. Trimming removed 9 bases at V and 1 base at J, with 10 bases between. The CDR3 is CASHQTSYEQYF. DNA of the CDR3: TGCGCCAGTCATCAGACGTCCTACGAGCAGTACTTC.

The J gene is TRBJ2-1, the V gene TRBV5-1; 11 positions agree with TRBD1. This CDR3 contains 13 residues. The germline CDR1 and CDR2 sequences are SGHRS and YFSETQ. The ends lost 4 bases at V and 15 bases at J; junction bases unmatched: 9. The CDR3 DNA reads TGCGCCAGCAGCCGAGGGACAGGGGGGACCCCGTTCTTC. Translation gives CASSRGTGGTPFF.

This sequence joins TRBV18 and TRBJ2-7, with TRBD2 as a possible D gene (6 bases). CDR1 KGHSH and CDR2 LQKENI come from the germline V gene. This CDR3 has 14 amino acids. Trimming shortened V by 2 bases and J by 5 bases, and 13 bases separated the two germline ends. As DNA, the CDR3 is TGTGCCAGCTCACCATTACTAGCAAGGGACGAGCAGTACTTC. Translating gives CASSPLLARDEQYF.

V usage is TRBV9 and J usage is TRBJ1-2; D may be TRBD1 (6 bases). Germline loops: CDR1 SGDLS, CDR2 YYNGEE. The CDR3 is 14 residues long. V was clipped by 5 bases and J by 1 base, with 12 bases between them. CDR3 in amino acids: CASRRTGINYGYTF. In DNA, the CDR3 is TGTGCCAGCAGGCGTACAGGGATTAACTATGGCTACACCTTC.

The rearrangement links TRBV15 to TRBJ2-7; 10 nucleotides line up with TRBD2. The germline gives CDR1 LNHNV, CDR2 YYDKDF (reference sequence). V dropped 5 bases and J dropped 3; count of bases not matched to a gene: 19. The CDR3 has 19 residues. CDR3 coding DNA: TGTGCCACCAGCCGTAGAAGGACCAAAAGGACTAGCGGTTACTACGAGCAGTACTTC. As protein: CATSRRRTKRTSGYYEQYF.

This clone was counted a few times. The chain is built from TRBV25-1 and TRBJ1-2; 9 nucleotides line up with TRBD1. The CDR3 is 13 residues long. The V gene's germline CDR1 is MGHDK and CDR2 SYGVNS. Unmatched junction bases numbered 6, after V lost 9 bases and J lost 4 bases. The CDR3 DNA follows: TGTGCCAGTCAACAGGGGGCGGCCTATGGCTACACCTTC. This codes for CASQQGAAYGYTF.

The chain carries TRBV5-1 and TRBJ2-1, with D possibly TRBD1 on 6 matching bases. Trimming took off 2 bases at V and 9 bases at J, with 9 bases between the two ends. The CDR3 covers 12 residues. CDR1 SGHRS and CDR2 YFSETQ come from the germline V gene. Here the CDR3 DNA reads TGCGCCAGCAGCTTCAGGGGCGTTGAGCAGTTCTTC. Its translation: CASSFRGVEQFF.

This chain's CDR3 is CASSASRSSGNTIYF. DNA of the CDR3: TGCGCCAGCAGCGCCAGCAGGTCTTCTGGAAACACCATATATTTT. This chain links TRBV5-1 with TRBJ1-3; no reliable D call. This CDR3 has 15 residues. The V gene's germline CDR1 is SGHRS and CDR2 YFSETQ. The V gene lost 4 bases and the J gene lost 1 base, with 12 bases spanning the gap.

The chain has TRBV5-1 and TRBJ2-1; TRBD2 aligns across 8 bases. The CDR3 has 17 residues. Trimming cost V 3 bases and J 3 bases; bases outside gene matches: 11. Germline CDR1 and CDR2: SGHRS and YFSETQ. CDR3 region: CASSYILREGSYNEQFF. In nucleotides, the CDR3 is TGCGCCAGCAGCTACATCCTTCGGGAGGGCAGCTACAATGAGCAGTTCTTC.

The chain carries TRBV9 and TRBJ2-7; no clear D gene. Germline CDR1 SGDLS, CDR2 YYNGEE. The V end was cut by 4 bases, the J end by 4 bases, with 15 bases between. This CDR3 region has 14 residues. The CDR3 DNA reads as TGTGCCAGCAGCCCCTTTTCCGGGCCGTACGAGCAGTACTTC. Protein: CASSPFSGPYEQYF.

J is TRBJ2-7 and V is TRBV25-1; D unresolved. Trimming took off 5 bases at V and 5 bases at J, with 10 bases between the two ends. This CDR3 spans 12 amino acids. The V gene's germline CDR1 is MGHDK and CDR2 SYGVNS. The CDR3 nucleotides read TGTGCCAGCAGTCGGATAAGGGACGAGCAGTACTTC. Translated: CASSRIRDEQYF.

As for this clone: Other DNA sequences in this specimen translate into the identical CDR3. The chain is built from TRBV18 and TRBJ1-4; D remains ambiguous. The CDR3 is 15 residues long. With 6 bases removed from V and 0 bases from J, the gap between germline ends came to 11 bases. Germline assignment: CDR1 KGHSH and CDR2 LQKENI. The CDR3 DNA follows: TGTGCCAGCTCCCCCCGGGATGCAACTAATGAAAAACTGTTTTTT. Translated: CASSPRDATNEKLFF.

The rearrangement joins TRBV5-4 to TRBJ2-7, with D hard to call. V lost 4 bases, J lost 0 bases, and 11 bases lay in between. This CDR3 comprises 14 residues. Germline CDR1 SGHNT, CDR2 YYREEE (reference sequence). CDR3 sequence: CASSPLPSSYEQYF. In DNA form, the CDR3 reads TGTGCCAGCAGCCCGTTACCCAGCTCCTACGAGCAGTACTTC. Full variable domain (rest looked up from reference TRBV5-4 and TRBJ2-7): ETGVTQSPTHLIKTRGQQVTLRCSSQSGHNTVSWYQQALGQGPQFIFQYYREEENGRGNFPPRFSGLQFPNYSSELNVNALELDDSALYLCASSPLPSSYEQYFGPGTRLTVT.

The chain recombines TRBV5-1 with TRBJ2-1, with D possibly TRBD2 on 5 matching bases. Trimming left V 3 bases short and J 4 bases short, with 14 bases between. Per the germline V gene, CDR1 is SGHRS and CDR2 is YFSETQ. This CDR3 is built from 15 residues. The CDR3 coding sequence is TGCGCCAGCAGCTCAGACCGACCGGGGTACAATGAGCAGTTCTTC. It translates to CASSSDRPGYNEQFF.

V is TRBV7-9 and J is TRBJ2-7; tentatively, D is TRBD1 (5 bases). This CDR3 is built from 13 residues. The V end was cut by 1 base, the J end by 7 bases, with 11 bases between. Germline V gives CDR1 SEHNR, CDR2 FQNEAQ (reference sequence). The CDR3 sequence: CASSLGRDREQYF. CDR3 DNA sequence: TGTGCCAGCAGCTTAGGGAGAGACAGAGAGCAGTACTTC.

The gene calls are TRBV18 and TRBJ2-7; tentatively, D is TRBD2 (5 bases). Germline V CDR1 and CDR2: KGHSH, LQKENI. CDR3 length equals 14 residues. With 3 bases removed from V and 5 bases from J, the gap between germline ends came to 14 bases. CDR3 sequence reads: CASSPTGNTHEQYF. CDR3 sequence (DNA): TGTGCCAGCTCACCCACCGGGAACACCCACGAGCAGTACTTC.

The V and J genes are TRBV6-1 and TRBJ2-3; TRBD2 is a possible D gene (6 bases). Germline CDR1 is MNHNS and CDR2 is SASEGT. V lost 4 bases and J 3 bases, leaving 14 bases between the germline ends. CDR3 length equals 15 residues. For the CDR3, the DNA is TGTGCCAGCAGTGCGTGGGGGGAGGTGACAGATACGCAGTATTTT. Protein product: CASSAWGEVTDTQYF.